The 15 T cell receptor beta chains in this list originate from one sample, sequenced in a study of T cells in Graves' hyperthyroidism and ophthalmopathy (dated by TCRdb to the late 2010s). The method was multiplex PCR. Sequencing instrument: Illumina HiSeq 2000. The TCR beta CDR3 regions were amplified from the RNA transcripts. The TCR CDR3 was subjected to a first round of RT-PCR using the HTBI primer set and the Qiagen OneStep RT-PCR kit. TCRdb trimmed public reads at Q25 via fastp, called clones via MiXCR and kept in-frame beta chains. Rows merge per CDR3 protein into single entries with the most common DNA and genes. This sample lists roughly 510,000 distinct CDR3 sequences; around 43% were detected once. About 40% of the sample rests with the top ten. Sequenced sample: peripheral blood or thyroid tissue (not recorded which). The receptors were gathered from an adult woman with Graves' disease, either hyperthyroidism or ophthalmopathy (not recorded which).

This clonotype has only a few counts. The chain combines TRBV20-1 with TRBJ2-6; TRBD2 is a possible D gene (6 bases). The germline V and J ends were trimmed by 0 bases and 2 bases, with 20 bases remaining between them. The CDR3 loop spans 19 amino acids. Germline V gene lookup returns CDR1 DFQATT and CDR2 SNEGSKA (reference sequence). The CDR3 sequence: CSARDLYLHGGAGANVLTF. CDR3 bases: TGCAGTGCTAGAGATCTATACCTCCATGGAGGGGCTGGGGCCAACGTCCTGACTTTC.

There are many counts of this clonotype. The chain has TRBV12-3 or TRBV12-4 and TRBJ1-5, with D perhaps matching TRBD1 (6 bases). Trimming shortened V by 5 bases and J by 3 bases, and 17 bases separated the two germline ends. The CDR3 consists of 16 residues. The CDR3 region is CASSPPGAGINQPQHF. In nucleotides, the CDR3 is TGTGCCAGCAGTCCCCCGGGGGCGGGCATCAATCAGCCCCAGCATTTT.

The CDR3 reads CASSQTLGNTIYF. The DNA for the CDR3 is TGTGCCAGCAGCCAAACACTCGGAAACACCATATATTTT. The chain carries TRBV12-3 or TRBV12-4 and TRBJ1-3; the D is unclear. The CDR3 spans 13 residues. V shed 6 bases and J shed 4 bases, with 10 bases lying between them.

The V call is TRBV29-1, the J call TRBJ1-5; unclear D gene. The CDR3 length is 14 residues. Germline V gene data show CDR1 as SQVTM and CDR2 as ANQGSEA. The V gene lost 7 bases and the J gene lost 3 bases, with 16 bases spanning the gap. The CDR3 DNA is TGCAGCGCAAAAGACGGTGGCACCAATCAGCCCCAGCATTTT. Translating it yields CSAKDGGTNQPQHF.

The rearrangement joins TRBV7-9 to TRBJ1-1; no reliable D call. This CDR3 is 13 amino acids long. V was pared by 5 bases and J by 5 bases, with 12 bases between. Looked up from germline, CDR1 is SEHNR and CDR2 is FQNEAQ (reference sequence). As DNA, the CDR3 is TGTGCCAGCAGCGACGGGATAGCGACTGAAGCTTTCTTT. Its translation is CASSDGIATEAFF.

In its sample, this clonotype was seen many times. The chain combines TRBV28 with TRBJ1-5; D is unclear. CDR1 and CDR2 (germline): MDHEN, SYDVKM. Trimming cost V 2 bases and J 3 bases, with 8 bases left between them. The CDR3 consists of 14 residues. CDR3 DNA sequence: TGTGCCAGCAGTTTAGCTGGGCACAATCAGCCCCAGCATTTT. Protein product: CASSLAGHNQPQHF.

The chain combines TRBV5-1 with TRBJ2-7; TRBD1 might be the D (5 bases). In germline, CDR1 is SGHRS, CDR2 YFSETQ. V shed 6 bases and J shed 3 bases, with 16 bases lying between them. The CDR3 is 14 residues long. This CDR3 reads CASTELGLSYEQYF. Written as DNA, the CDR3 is TGCGCCAGCACAGAACTGGGGCTCAGCTACGAGCAGTACTTC.

The CDR3 sequence: CASERADLLFF. In DNA, the CDR3 is TGTGCCAGCGAACGAGCAGATCTCCTGTTTTTT. The chain links TRBV3-1 to TRBJ2-2; D not resolved. V was trimmed by 8 bases and J by 14 bases, leaving 15 bases between them. The germline gives CDR1 LGHDT, CDR2 YNNKEL (reference sequence). This CDR3 is built from 11 residues.

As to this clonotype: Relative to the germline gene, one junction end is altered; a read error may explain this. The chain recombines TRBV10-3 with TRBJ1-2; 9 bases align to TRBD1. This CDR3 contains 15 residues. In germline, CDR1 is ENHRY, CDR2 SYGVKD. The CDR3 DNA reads TGTGCCCTCAGTGGATCGGGACAGGGAGACTATGGCTACACCTTC. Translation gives CALSGSGQGDYGYTF.

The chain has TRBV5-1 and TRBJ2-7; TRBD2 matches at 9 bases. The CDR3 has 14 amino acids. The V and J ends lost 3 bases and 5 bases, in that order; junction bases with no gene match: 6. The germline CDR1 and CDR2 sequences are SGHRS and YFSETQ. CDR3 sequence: CASSYRAGGNEQYF. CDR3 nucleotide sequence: TGCGCCAGCAGCTACAGAGCGGGGGGAAACGAGCAGTACTTC.

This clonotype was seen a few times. The CDR3 bases are TGTGCCAGCAGCCCCGGGACAGGGGGCGTCGAGCAGTACTTC. Translation: CASSPGTGGVEQYF. The chain has TRBV12-3 or TRBV12-4 and TRBJ2-7; 12 nucleotides match TRBD1. There are 14 residues in the CDR3. The V gene end was trimmed by 6 bases and the J gene end by 6 bases; junction bases not matched to a gene: 6.

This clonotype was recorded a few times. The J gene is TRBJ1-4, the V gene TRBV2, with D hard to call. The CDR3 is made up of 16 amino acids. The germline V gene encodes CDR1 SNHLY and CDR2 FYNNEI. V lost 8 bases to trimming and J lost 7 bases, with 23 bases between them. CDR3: CASLSSVAGMSEKLFF. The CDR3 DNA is TGTGCCAGCTTATCCTCCGTGGCAGGCATGAGTGAAAAACTGTTTTTT.

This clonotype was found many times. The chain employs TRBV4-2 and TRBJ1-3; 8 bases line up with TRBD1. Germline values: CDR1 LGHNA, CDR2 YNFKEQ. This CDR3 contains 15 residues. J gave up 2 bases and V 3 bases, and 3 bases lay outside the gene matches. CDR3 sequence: CASSQGQVPGNTIYF. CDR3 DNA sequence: TGTGCCAGCAGCCAGGGACAGGTGCCTGGAAACACCATATATTTT.

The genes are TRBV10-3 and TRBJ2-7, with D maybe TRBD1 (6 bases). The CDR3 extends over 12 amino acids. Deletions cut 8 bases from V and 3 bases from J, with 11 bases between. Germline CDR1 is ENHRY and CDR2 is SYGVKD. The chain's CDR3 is CAISGTNYEQYF. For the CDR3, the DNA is TGTGCCATCTCCGGGACAAACTACGAGCAGTACTTC.

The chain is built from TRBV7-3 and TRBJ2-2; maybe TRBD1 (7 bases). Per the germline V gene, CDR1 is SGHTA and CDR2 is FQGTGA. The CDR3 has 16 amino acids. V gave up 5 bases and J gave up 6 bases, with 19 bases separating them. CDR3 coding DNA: TGTGCCAGCAGCCAAGATGGTGGCAGGGGGGCCGGGGAGCTGTTTTTT. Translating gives CASSQDGGRGAGELFF.